The clone carrying this T cell receptor beta chain showed up many times. The sample comes from a study of early T cells in non-severe SARS-CoV-2 infection. Germline V gene sequence: CDR1 MNHEY, CDR2 SVGEGT. This CDR3 comprises 14 residues. The V gene lost 6 bases and the J gene lost 2 bases, with 11 bases spanning the gap. Individual cDNA molecules received unique molecular identifiers. MiXCR was run by TCRdb on the 5' RACE reads, yielding one entry per CDR3 protein. Here the sample spans tens of thousands of distinct CDR3 sequences, around 4.6% being singletons. Input material: whole blood. This clonotype was obtained from an adult who was a healthcare worker with PCR-confirmed SARS-CoV-2 infection or an uninfected control (not recorded which). V usage is TRBV6-2 or TRBV6-3 and J usage is TRBJ1-5; D might be TRBD1 (5 bases). The chain's CDR3 is CASSRQGRNQPQHF. The CDR3 bases are TGTGCCAGCAGCCGCCAGGGTCGCAATCAGCCCCAGCATTTT.